This passage covers 21 T cell receptor beta chains from one sample sequenced in a study of blood T cell repertoires in COVID-19. Sequenced by immunoSEQ multiplex PCR; TCRdb stores in-frame clones only, minus some. The repertoire includes 150,000 to 190,000 clones, about 85% of them detected once, and roughly 8.3% sits in the top ten. The sample was peripheral blood. These receptors all come from a woman aged 55-69 years with COVID-19, enrolled during active disease.

This clone was detected once. This sequence joins TRBV11-2 and TRBJ1-2, with 7 bases that match TRBD1. The CDR3 runs 14 residues. The trim removed 4 bases at V and 4 bases at J, leaving 6 bases unmatched. CDR1 is SGHAT, CDR2 FQNNGV, per germline. The CDR3 DNA is TGTGCCAGCAGCTGGGCAGGGGGATCCTATGGCTACACCTTC. Amino acids: CASSWAGGSYGYTF.

The V call is TRBV2, the J call TRBJ1-2; possibly TRBD1 for D (5 bases). Germline-derived CDR1 and CDR2 are SNHLY and FYNNEI. The CDR3 length is 15 residues. Trimming stripped 2 bases from V and 8 bases from J, with 18 bases between. The CDR3 spells CASSESTRGVGGYTF. The CDR3 DNA reads as TGTGCCAGCAGTGAAAGCACCCGGGGGGTAGGAGGCTACACCTTC.

This clone was detected a few times. This chain connects TRBV18 to TRBJ2-7; weak D call: TRBD1 (6 bases). Germline lookup yields CDR1 KGHSH and CDR2 LQKENI. V lost 3 bases, J lost 6 bases, and 12 bases lay in between. CDR3 size: 13 residues. The CDR3 nucleotides are TGTGCCAGCTCACCCGAGGGGGTGGCCGAGCAGTACTTC. Translating it yields CASSPEGVAEQYF.

This chain connects TRBV29-1 to TRBJ2-4; 12 nucleotides line up with TRBD1. V shed 6 bases, J shed 9 bases, and the junction held 6 bases outside the gene matches. Germline V gene lookup returns CDR1 SQVTM and CDR2 ANQGSEA. This CDR3 spans 13 amino acids. CDR3 sequence reads: CSVSGTGGFIQYF. CDR3 in DNA: TGCAGCGTGTCCGGGACAGGGGGCTTCATTCAGTACTTC. Together with reference TRBV29-1 and TRBJ2-4, the CDR3 gives the full variable domain: SAVISQKPSRDICQRGTSLTIQCQVDSQVTMMFWYRQQPGQSLTLIATANQGSEATYESGFVIDKFPISRPNLTFSTLTVSNMSPEDSSIYLCSVSGTGGFIQYFGAGTRLSVL.

CDR3 bases: TGTGCCAGCAGGCCCGGGGGGTCCTATGGCTACACCTTC. This codes for CASRPGGSYGYTF. This chain links TRBV12-3 or TRBV12-4 with TRBJ1-2; weak D call: TRBD1 (5 bases). The CDR3 sequence is 13 residues long. V shed 6 bases and J shed 4 bases, with 12 bases lying between them.

This sequence joins TRBV9 and TRBJ2-5; 10 bases are a match to TRBD2. Germline V gene lookup returns CDR1 SGDLS and CDR2 YYNGEE. The V segment lost 4 bases and the J segment 5 bases; nucleotides outside the gene matches: 14. The CDR3 length is 17 residues. CDR3 coding DNA: TGTGCCAGCAGCCGGCGGGCTAGCGGGGGCCCCGAGGAGACCCAGTACTTC. Its protein product is CASSRRASGGPEETQYF.

This chain links TRBV6-5 with TRBJ1-4; D is possibly TRBD1 (5 bases). The length of the CDR3 is 14 residues. Germline lookup yields CDR1 MNHEY and CDR2 SVGAGI. V lost 4 bases and J lost 10, with 16 bases in between. The CDR3 nucleotides read TGTGCCAGCAGTTCCGACTTCTGGGGCGGAAAACTGTTTTTT. Protein: CASSSDFWGGKLFF.

The chain carries TRBV30 and TRBJ1-2; D unclear. The CDR3 consists of 12 residues. V shed 4 bases and J shed 3 bases, with 9 bases lying between them. CDR1 and CDR2 from the germline V gene are GTSNPN and SVGIG (reference sequence). CDR3 in amino acids: CAWTSGDYGYTF. The CDR3 nucleotides read TGTGCCTGGACGTCGGGTGACTATGGCTACACCTTC.

The chain couples TRBV4-2 to TRBJ2-3; TRBD2 is a possible D gene (5 bases). The germline V gene has CDR1 LGHNA and CDR2 YNFKEQ. The CDR3 is 14 residues long. V lost 2 bases and J lost 1, with 7 bases in between. CDR3 in amino acids: CASSQTSGTDTQYF. As DNA, the CDR3 is TGTGCCAGCAGCCAAACTAGTGGCACAGATACGCAGTATTTT.

This clone was observed many times. The CDR3 nucleotides read TGTGCCAGTAGTTTCGACAGGCCAAATTCACCCCTCCACTTT. Translation: CASSFDRPNSPLHF. This chain links TRBV19 with TRBJ1-6; D might be TRBD1 (6 bases). The CDR3 consists of 14 residues. The V gene's germline CDR1 is LNHDA and CDR2 SQIVND (reference sequence). The ends were cut back, 5 bases at V and 7 bases at J, with 12 bases in the middle.

The chain uses TRBV5-1 and TRBJ2-3, with TRBD1 matching over 8 bases. In germline, CDR1 is SGHRS, CDR2 YFSETQ. V was pared by 2 bases and J by 10 bases, with 9 bases of the junction left unmatched. The CDR3 totals 14 residues. The CDR3 protein is CASSFTQTGVPQYF. CDR3 coding DNA: TGCGCCAGCAGCTTTACACAGACAGGGGTCCCGCAGTATTTT.

This chain links TRBV18 with TRBJ1-3, with TRBD1 matching 10 bases. The trim removed 3 bases at V and 1 base at J, leaving 9 bases unmatched. Germline assignment: CDR1 KGHSH and CDR2 LQKENI. The CDR3 runs to 18 residues. Written as DNA, the CDR3 is TGTGCCAGCTCACCGGACAGGGGGTTAAGGGCATCTGGAAACACCATATATTTT. Translating gives CASSPDRGLRASGNTIYF.

The J gene is TRBJ1-2, the V gene TRBV3-1 (or the pseudogene TRBV3-2); D is possibly TRBD1 (6 bases). Deletions cut 4 bases from V and 3 bases from J, with 24 bases between. Germline CDR1 LGHDT, CDR2 YNNKEL (reference sequence). This CDR3 is built from 18 residues. The CDR3 DNA reads as TGTGCCAGCAGCCGCCGGAAGGGGGAGGGCCGTTGGGACTATGGCTACACCTTC. It is translated as CASSRRKGEGRWDYGYTF.

The chain combines TRBV12-3 or TRBV12-4 with TRBJ2-5; D remains ambiguous. The CDR3 contains 13 residues. Trimming took 2 bases from V and 1 from J, leaving 5 bases between them. CDR3 protein: CASSLHTQETQYF. The CDR3, as DNA: TGTGCCAGCAGTTTACACACCCAAGAGACCCAGTACTTC.

The V and J genes are TRBV11-3 and TRBJ2-3; D remains unclear. Trimming cost V 2 bases and J 1 base, with 10 bases left between them. The CDR3 contains 15 residues. Germline V gives CDR1 SGHNT, CDR2 YENEEA. The CDR3 nucleotides read TGTGCCAGCAGCTTATTTGGTACAGGCACAGATACGCAGTATTTT. Translating it yields CASSLFGTGTDTQYF.

The chain has TRBV7-2 and TRBJ2-7, with TRBD2 matching over 12 bases. Unmatched junction bases numbered 9, after V lost 5 bases and J lost 1 base. CDR1 SGHTA and CDR2 FQGNSA come from the germline V gene. The CDR3 contains 17 residues. This chain's CDR3 is CASSTPHLAGGSYEQYF. Here the CDR3 DNA reads TGTGCCAGCAGCACGCCTCACCTAGCGGGAGGGTCCTACGAGCAGTACTTC.

This chain links TRBV19 with TRBJ1-1, with D hard to call. The CDR3 consists of 13 residues. Germline assignment: CDR1 LNHDA and CDR2 SQIVND (reference sequence). Trimming took 6 bases from V and 3 from J, leaving 11 bases between them. In DNA form, the CDR3 reads TGTGCCAGTAGCGCAAATCGGGACACTGAAGCTTTCTTT. Protein: CASSANRDTEAFF.

The chain links TRBV29-1 to TRBJ1-2; weak D call: TRBD1 (5 bases). The V end was cut by 5 bases, the J end by 6 bases, with 13 bases between. The length of the CDR3 is 12 residues. Germline assignment: CDR1 SQVTM and CDR2 ANQGSEA. The CDR3 DNA follows: TGCAGCGTTTGGGGGGTTGAGGATGGCTACACCTTC. Its protein is CSVWGVEDGYTF.

This clone was recorded a few times. The chain combines TRBV6-2 or TRBV6-3 with TRBJ1-5, with TRBD1 matching over 7 bases. Germline values: CDR1 MNHEY, CDR2 SVGEGT. CDR3 length: 15 residues. V shed 6 bases and J 3 bases; nucleotides not matched to a gene: 8. The CDR3 protein is CASSSRTGTNQPQHF. The CDR3 nucleotides read TGTGCCAGCAGCTCTAGGACAGGAACCAATCAGCCCCAGCATTTT.

The V call is TRBV6-5, the J call TRBJ1-1; 9 nucleotides align to TRBD1. The CDR3 runs 14 residues. Germline loops: CDR1 MNHEY, CDR2 SVGAGI. J was trimmed by 5 bases and V by 4 bases; bases with no gene match: 5. The CDR3 nucleotides are TGTGCCAGCAGTTCCGGGACAGGGTTTACTGAAGCTTTCTTT. Its protein is CASSSGTGFTEAFF.

This clone was seen a few times. The V gene is TRBV18, the J gene TRBJ1-1; D perhaps matches TRBD1 (6 bases). Germline lookup yields CDR1 KGHSH and CDR2 LQKENI. The germline V and J ends were trimmed by 5 bases and 1 base, with 14 bases remaining between them. The CDR3 is 15 amino acids. CDR3 sequence: CASSALQGGNTEAFF. The DNA for the CDR3 is TGTGCCAGCTCAGCCTTACAGGGCGGGAACACTGAAGCTTTCTTT.